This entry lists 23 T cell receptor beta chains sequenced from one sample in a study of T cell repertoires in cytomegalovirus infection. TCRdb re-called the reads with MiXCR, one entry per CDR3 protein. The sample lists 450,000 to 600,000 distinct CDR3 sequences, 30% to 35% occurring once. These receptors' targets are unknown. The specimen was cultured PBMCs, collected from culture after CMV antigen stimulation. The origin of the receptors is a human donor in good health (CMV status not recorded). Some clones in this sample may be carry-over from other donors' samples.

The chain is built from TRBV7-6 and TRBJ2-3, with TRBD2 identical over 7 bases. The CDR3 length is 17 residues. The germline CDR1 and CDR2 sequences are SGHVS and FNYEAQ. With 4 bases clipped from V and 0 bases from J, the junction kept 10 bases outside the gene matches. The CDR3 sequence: CASSSTGGKRSTDTQYF. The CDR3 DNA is TGTGCCAGCAGCTCCACCGGGGGGAAGCGGAGCACAGATACGCAGTATTTT.

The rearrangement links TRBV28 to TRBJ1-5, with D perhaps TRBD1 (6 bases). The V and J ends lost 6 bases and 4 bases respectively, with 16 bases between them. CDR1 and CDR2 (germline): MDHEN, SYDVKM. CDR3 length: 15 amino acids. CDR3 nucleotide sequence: TGTGCCAGCAGCCAAGGGGGACGGTTTAATCAGCCCCAGCATTTT. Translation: CASSQGGRFNQPQHF.

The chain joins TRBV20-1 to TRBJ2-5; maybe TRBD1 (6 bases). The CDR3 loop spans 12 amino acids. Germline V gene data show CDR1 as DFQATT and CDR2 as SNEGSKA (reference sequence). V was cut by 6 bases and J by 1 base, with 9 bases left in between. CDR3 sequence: CSAKGGQETQYF. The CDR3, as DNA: TGCAGTGCCAAAGGGGGCCAAGAGACCCAGTACTTC.

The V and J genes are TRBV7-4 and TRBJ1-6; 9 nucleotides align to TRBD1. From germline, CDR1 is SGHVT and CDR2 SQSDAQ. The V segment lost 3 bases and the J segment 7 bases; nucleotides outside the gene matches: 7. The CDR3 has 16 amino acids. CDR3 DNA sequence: TGTGCCAGCAGCTTGAACAGGGGGCGCCAGAATTCACCCCTCCACTTT. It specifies CASSLNRGRQNSPLHF.

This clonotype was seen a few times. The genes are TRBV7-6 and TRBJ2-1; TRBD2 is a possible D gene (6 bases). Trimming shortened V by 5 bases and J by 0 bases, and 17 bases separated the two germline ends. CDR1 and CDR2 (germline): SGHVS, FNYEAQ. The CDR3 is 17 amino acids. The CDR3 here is CASSPYGVSGSYNEQFF. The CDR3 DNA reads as TGTGCCAGCAGCCCCTACGGAGTTAGCGGCTCCTACAATGAGCAGTTCTTC.

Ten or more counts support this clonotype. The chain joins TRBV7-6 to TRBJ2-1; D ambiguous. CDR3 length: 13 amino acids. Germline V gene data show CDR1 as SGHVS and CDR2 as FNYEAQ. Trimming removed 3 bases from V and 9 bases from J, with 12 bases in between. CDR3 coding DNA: TGTGCCAGCAGCTTGGTTCCTTCGGGTGAGCAGTTCTTC. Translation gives CASSLVPSGEQFF.

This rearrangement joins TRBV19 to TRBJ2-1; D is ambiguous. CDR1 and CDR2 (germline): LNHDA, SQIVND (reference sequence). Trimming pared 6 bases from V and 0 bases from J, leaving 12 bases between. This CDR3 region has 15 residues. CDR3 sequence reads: CASRITTSSYNEQFF. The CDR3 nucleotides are TGTGCCAGTAGGATAACTACCAGCTCCTACAATGAGCAGTTCTTC.

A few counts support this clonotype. The chain's CDR3 is CASSYSIVGYGNTIYF. CDR3 DNA: TGTGCCAGCAGTTACTCGATTGTGGGGTATGGAAACACCATATATTTT. The V call is TRBV6-6, the J call TRBJ1-3; no reliable D call. CDR3 length equals 16 residues. Per the germline V gene, CDR1 is MNHNY and CDR2 is SVGAGI (reference sequence). The V end was cut by 0 bases, the J end by 3 bases, with 12 bases between.

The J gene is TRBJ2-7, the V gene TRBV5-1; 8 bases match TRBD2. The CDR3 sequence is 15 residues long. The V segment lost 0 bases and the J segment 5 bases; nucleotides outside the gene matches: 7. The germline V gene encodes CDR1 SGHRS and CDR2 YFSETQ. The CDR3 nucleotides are TGCGCCAGCAGCTTGGAGTTCGCGGGAGGAGACGAGCAGTACTTC. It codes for CASSLEFAGGDEQYF.

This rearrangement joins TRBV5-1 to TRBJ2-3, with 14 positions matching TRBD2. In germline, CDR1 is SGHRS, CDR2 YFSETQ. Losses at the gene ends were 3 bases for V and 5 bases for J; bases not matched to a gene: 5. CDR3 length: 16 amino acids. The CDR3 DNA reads TGCGCCAGCAGCTCGGGACTAGCGGGAGAGCAAGATACGCAGTATTTT. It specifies CASSSGLAGEQDTQYF.

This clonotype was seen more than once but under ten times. CDR3 sequence: CASRGQGRNSPLHF. CDR3 in DNA: TGTGCCAGCAGGGGACAGGGTCGAAATTCACCCCTCCACTTT. V is TRBV12-3 or TRBV12-4 and J is TRBJ1-6, with 9 bases fitting TRBD1. Trimming cost V 6 bases and J 7 bases; bases outside gene matches: 4. The CDR3 is 14 amino acids.

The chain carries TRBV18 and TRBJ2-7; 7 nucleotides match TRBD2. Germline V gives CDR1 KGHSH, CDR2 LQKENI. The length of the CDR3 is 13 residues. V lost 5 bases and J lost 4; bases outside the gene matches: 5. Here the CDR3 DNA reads TGTGCCAGCTCAGGGGACTATCGATACGAGCAGTACTTC. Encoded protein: CASSGDYRYEQYF.

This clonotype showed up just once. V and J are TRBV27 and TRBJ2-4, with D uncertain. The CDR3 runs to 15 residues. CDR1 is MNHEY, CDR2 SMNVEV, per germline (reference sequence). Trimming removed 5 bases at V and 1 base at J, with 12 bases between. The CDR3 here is CASSPTVTAKNIQYF. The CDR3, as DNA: TGTGCCAGCAGTCCTACAGTAACCGCCAAAAACATTCAGTACTTC.

CDR3 protein: CASSRSGRASGELFF. The CDR3 DNA sequence: TGTGCCAGCAGCAGAAGCGGGAGAGCGAGCGGGGAGCTGTTTTTT. The chain combines TRBV11-2 with TRBJ2-2; 8 bases map to TRBD2. Germline assignment: CDR1 SGHAT and CDR2 FQNNGV. V shed 5 bases, J shed 7 bases, and the junction held 9 bases outside the gene matches. CDR3 length: 15 residues.

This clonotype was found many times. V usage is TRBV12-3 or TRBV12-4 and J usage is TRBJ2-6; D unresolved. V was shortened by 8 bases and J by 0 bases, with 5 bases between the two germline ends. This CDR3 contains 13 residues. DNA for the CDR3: TGTGCCAGCTGGATCTCTGGGGCCAACGTCCTGACTTTC. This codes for CASWISGANVLTF.

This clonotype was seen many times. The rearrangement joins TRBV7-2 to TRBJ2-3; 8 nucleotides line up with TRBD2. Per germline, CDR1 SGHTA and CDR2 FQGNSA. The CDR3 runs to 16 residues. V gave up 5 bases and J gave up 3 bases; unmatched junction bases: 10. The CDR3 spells CASSQAGLGGTDTQYF. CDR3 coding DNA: TGTGCCAGCAGCCAGGCGGGACTAGGGGGGACAGATACGCAGTATTTT.

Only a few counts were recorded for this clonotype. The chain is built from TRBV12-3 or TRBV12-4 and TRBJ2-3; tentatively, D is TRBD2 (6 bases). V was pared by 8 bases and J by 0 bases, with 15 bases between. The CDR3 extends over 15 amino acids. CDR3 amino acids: CASQALASSTDTQYF. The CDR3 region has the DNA TGTGCCAGCCAAGCCCTAGCGAGTAGCACAGATACGCAGTATTTT.

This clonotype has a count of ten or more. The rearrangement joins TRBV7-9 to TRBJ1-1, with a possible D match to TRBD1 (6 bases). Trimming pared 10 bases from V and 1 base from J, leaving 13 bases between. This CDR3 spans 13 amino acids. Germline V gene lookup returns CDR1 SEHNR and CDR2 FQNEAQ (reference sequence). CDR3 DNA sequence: TGTGCCACCACCTTGACAGGGAACACTGAAGCTTTCTTT. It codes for CATTLTGNTEAFF.

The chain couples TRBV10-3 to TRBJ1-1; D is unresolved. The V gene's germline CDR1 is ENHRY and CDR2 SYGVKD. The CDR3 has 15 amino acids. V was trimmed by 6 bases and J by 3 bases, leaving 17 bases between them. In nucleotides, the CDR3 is TGTGCCATCAGCAAAAAGGGAGGAGAAGACACTGAAGCTTTCTTT. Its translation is CAISKKGGEDTEAFF.

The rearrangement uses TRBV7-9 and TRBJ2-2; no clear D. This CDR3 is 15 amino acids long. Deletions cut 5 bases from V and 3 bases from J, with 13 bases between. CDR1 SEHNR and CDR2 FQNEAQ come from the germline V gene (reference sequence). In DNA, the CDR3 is TGTGCCAGCAGCCGCGGTCTAGTCGACACCGGGGAGCTGTTTTTT. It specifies CASSRGLVDTGELFF.

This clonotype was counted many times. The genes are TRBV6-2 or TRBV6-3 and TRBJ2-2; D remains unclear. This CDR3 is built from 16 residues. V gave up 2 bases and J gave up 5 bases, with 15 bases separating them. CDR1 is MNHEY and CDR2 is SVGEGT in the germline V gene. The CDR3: CASSYRSGVETGELFF. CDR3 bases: TGTGCCAGCAGTTACAGGTCAGGAGTAGAGACCGGGGAGCTGTTTTTT.

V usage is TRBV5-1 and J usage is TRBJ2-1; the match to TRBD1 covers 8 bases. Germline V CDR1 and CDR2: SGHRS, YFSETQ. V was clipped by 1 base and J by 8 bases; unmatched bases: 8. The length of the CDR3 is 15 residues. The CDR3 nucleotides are TGCGCCAGCAGCTTGATGGCCAGGGGGCTGGATGAGCAGTTCTTC. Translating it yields CASSLMARGLDEQFF.

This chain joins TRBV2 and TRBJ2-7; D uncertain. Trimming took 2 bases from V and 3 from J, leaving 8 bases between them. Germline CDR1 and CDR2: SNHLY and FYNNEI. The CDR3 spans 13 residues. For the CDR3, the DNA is TGTGCCAGCAGTGAACTCGTGTACTACGAGCAGTACGTC. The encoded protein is CASSELVYYEQYV.